This TCR beta chain appears in the sequencing data of a study of control samples from healthy donors and cancer patients. This table comes from immunoSEQ multiplex PCR, and its TCRdb copy is limited to in-frame clones, with some not included. The table includes 100,000 or so clones, approximately 90% detected once. The CDR3 spans 14 residues. The J segment lost 4 bases and the V segment lost 4 bases, leaving 7 bases of the junction unmatched. The germline V gene has CDR1 SGHNT and CDR2 YYREEE (reference sequence). The chain has TRBV5-4 and TRBJ1-2, with 7 bases aligning to TRBD1. This receptor was obtained from a woman in her thirties in good health. The material sequenced was blood. CDR3: CASSAGTVFYGYTF. Written as DNA, the CDR3 is TGTGCCAGCAGCGCCGGGACAGTTTTCTATGGCTACACCTTC.